This note documents a single T cell receptor beta chain sequence. Antigen: not known. This entry is derived from a study of T cells after yellow fever vaccination. On the study more broadly: Low-cell-number fractions were prepared with SMART-Seq v4 Ultra Low Input.

Notes on the study in general: Post-booster reappearance was seen for most primary-vaccination clones (around 96% CD4, around 88% CD8). By day 5 rather than day 15, the secondary response had peaked, though it was weaker.

The authors made TCR cDNA by 5'RACE template switching, adding a universal primer site and UMIs. TCRdb re-derived calls from the 5' RACE reads in MiXCR, one entry per CDR3 protein. This sample has nearly 550,000 distinct CDR3 sequences, with roughly 21% found just once. The sample in question was PBMCs, obtained 15 days after the yellow fever booster vaccination. The receptor was isolated from a man aged 25 to 40 who received the YFV17D yellow fever vaccine.

The CDR3 region is CASSQEGLAGGPSTDTQYF. CDR3 nucleotide sequence: TGTGCCAGCAGCCAAGAGGGTCTAGCGGGAGGCCCTAGCACAGATACGCAGTATTTT. The genes are TRBV3-1 and TRBJ2-3, with TRBD2 identical over 11 bases. The CDR3 extends over 19 amino acids. Germline V lookup: CDR1 LGHDT, CDR2 YNNKEL (reference sequence). Germline trimming cut 0 bases from V and 0 bases from J; bases unmatched to any gene: 8.